The source of this T cell receptor beta chain is a study of regulatory T cells in long-lasting Graves disease. The study's findings and limits: New patients shared 800 to 1,000 public clonotypes, and persistent patients shared more, with 2,741.

The V and J ends lost 6 bases and 5 bases, in that order; junction bases with no gene match: 8. The CDR3 has 16 residues. Germline-derived CDR1 and CDR2 are SGHAT and FQDESV (reference sequence). TCR beta libraries were built with iRepertoire HTBI primers and Arm-PCR of CDR3 regions. In TCRdb, the multiplex PCR reads were re-called with MiXCR into one record per CDR3 protein. The sample has 400,000 to 550,000 distinct CDR3 sequences; roughly 15% are singletons. The time point here: newly diagnosed GD, antithyroid drugs for less than 3 months. Extracted RNA from PBMCs served as the source of the TCR library. This clonotype has a count of ten or more. Its antigen is not identified. The same sample was also used in a study of T cells in Graves' hyperthyroidism and ophthalmopathy.

This TCR was sampled from a woman between 18 and 29 years old with Graves disease. This chain uses TRBV11-1 with TRBJ2-5, with 14 bases identical to TRBD2. The source was peripheral blood mononuclear cells (PBMCs), collected at new diagnosis, from a patient treated with antithyroid drugs. The CDR3 region is CASRPGTSGSGETQYF. The CDR3 region has the DNA TGTGCCAGCAGACCCGGGACTAGCGGGAGTGGGGAGACCCAGTACTTC.